The T cell receptor (beta chain) under discussion was sequenced for a study of a mutant IDH1 vaccine in newly diagnosed glioma. TCRdb's copy holds only in-frame clones and misses some; the assay was immunoSEQ multiplex PCR. The data show about 35,000 clones, about 80% seen once. With respect to this clone: Antigen unknown.

The CDR3 covers 13 residues. The germline V gene encodes CDR1 SQVTM and CDR2 ANQGSEA. V was pared by 4 bases and J by 4 bases, with 6 bases of the junction left unmatched. Specified time point: week 11, during vaccination. A single vaccine dose contained 300 ug of mutant IDH1 20-mer peptide, and topical imiquimod was used with it. The clonotype was recovered from a woman between 25 and 40 years old with glioma. Some clones in this sample may be carry-over from other donors' samples. This specimen consisted of peripheral blood mononuclear cells (PBMCs), obtained from a glioma patient whose treatment included an IDH1 peptide vaccine. The chain couples TRBV29-1 to TRBJ2-7, with 8 bases matching TRBD1. CDR3 nucleotides: TGCAGCGTTGCTCCGGACAGGGTATACGAGCAGTACTTC. It codes for CSVAPDRVYEQYF.